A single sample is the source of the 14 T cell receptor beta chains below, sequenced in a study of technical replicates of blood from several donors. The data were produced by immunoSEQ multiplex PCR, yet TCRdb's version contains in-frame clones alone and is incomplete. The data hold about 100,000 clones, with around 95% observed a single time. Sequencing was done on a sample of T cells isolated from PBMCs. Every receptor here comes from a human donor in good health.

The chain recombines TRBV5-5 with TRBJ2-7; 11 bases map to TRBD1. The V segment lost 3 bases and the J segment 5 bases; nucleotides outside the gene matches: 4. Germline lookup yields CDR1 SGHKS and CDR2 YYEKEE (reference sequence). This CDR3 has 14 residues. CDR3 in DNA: TGTGCCAGCAGCTGGGGGACAGGGGGGAACGAGCAGTACTTC. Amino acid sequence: CASSWGTGGNEQYF.

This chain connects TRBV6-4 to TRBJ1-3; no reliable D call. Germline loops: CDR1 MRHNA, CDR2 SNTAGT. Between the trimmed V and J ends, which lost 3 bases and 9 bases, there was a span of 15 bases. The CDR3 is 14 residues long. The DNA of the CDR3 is TGTGCCAGCAGTGAGCAGTTGGGAGGGAGCACCATATATTTT. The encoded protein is CASSEQLGGSTIYF.

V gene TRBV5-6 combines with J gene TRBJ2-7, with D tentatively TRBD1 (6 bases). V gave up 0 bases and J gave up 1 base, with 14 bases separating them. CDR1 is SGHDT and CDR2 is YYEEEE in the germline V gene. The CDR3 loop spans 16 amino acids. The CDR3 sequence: CASSLGVGTNSYEQYF. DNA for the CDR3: TGTGCCAGCAGCTTGGGTGTGGGGACAAATTCCTACGAGCAGTACTTC.

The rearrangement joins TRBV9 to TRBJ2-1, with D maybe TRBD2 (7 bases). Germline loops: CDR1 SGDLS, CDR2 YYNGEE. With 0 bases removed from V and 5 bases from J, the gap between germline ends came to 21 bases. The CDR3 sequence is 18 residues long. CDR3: CASSVGWYGGGGHNEQFF. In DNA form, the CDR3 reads TGTGCCAGCAGCGTAGGTTGGTATGGGGGGGGCGGGCACAATGAGCAGTTCTTC.

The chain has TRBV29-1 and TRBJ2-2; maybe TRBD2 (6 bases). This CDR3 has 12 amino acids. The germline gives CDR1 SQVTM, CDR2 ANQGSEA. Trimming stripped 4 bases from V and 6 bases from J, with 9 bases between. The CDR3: CSVGGGAGELFF. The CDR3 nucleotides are TGCAGCGTTGGAGGAGGGGCCGGGGAGCTGTTTTTT.

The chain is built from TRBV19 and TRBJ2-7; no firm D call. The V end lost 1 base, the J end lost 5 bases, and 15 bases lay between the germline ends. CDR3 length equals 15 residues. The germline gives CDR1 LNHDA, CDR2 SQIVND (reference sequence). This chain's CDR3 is CASSIVVGRSHEQYF. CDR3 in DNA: TGTGCCAGTAGTATAGTTGTAGGAAGGAGCCACGAGCAGTACTTC.

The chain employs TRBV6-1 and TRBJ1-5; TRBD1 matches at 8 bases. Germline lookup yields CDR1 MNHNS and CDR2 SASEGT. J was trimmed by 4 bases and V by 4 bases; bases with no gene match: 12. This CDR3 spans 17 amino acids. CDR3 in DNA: TGTGCCAGCAGTGCCGGGACAGGAACATTCGGTAATCAGCCCCAGCATTTT. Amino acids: CASSAGTGTFGNQPQHF.

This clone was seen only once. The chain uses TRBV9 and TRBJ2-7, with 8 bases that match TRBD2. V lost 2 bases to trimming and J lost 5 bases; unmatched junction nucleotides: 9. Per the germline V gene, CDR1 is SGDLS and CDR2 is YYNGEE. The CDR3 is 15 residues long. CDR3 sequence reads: CASSVSSGGRDEQYF. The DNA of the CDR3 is TGTGCCAGCAGCGTGTCTTCGGGAGGGCGTGACGAGCAGTACTTC.

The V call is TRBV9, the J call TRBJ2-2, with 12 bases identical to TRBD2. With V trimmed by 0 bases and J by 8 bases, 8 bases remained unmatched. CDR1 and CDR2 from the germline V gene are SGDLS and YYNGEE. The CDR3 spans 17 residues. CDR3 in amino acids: CASSVATTSGGRGELFF. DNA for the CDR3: TGTGCCAGCAGCGTAGCTACGACTAGCGGGGGACGAGGGGAGCTGTTTTTT.

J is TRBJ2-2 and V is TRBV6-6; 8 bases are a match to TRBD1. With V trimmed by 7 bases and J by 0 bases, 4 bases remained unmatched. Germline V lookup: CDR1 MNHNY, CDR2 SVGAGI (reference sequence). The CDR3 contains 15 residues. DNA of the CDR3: TGTGCCAGCAAGACAGGGGCACCGAACACCGGGGAGCTGTTTTTT. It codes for CASKTGAPNTGELFF.

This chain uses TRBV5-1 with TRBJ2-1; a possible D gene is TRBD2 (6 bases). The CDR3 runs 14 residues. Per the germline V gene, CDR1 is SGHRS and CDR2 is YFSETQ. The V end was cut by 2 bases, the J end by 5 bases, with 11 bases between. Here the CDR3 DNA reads TGCGCCAGCAGCTTAGCTAGCGCGAACAATGAGCAGTTCTTC. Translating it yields CASSLASANNEQFF. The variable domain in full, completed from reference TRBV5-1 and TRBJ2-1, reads KAGVTQTPRYLIKTRGQQVTLSCSPISGHRSVSWYQQTPGQGLQFLFEYFSETQRNKGNFPGRFSGRQFSNSRSEMNVSTLELGDSALYLCASSLASANNEQFFGPGTRLTVL.

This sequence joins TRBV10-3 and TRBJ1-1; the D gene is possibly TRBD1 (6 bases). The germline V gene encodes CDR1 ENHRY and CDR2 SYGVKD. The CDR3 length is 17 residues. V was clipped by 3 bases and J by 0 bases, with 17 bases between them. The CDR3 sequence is CAISDPPGRGMNTEAFF. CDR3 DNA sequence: TGTGCCATCAGTGACCCCCCAGGGAGGGGGATGAACACTGAAGCTTTCTTT.

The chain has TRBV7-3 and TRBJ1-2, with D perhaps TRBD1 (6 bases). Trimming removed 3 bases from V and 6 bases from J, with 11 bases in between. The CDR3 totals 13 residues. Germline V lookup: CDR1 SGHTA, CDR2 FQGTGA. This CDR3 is CASSLDSSNGYTF. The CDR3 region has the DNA TGTGCCAGCAGCTTGGACAGCTCCAATGGCTACACCTTC.

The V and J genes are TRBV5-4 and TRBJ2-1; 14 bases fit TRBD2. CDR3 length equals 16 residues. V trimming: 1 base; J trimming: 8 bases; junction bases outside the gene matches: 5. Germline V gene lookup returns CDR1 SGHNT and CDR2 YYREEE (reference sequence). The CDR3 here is CASSLMGLAGVDEQFF. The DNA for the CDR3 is TGTGCCAGCAGCTTGATGGGACTAGCGGGAGTAGATGAGCAGTTCTTC. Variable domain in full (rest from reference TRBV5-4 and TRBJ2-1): ETGVTQSPTHLIKTRGQQVTLRCSSQSGHNTVSWYQQALGQGPQFIFQYYREEENGRGNFPPRFSGLQFPNYSSELNVNALELDDSALYLCASSLMGLAGVDEQFFGPGTRLTVL.